Listed below are T cell receptor beta chains from one sample, sequenced in a study of T cell changes during pregnancy in multiple sclerosis. Clones were read by immunoSEQ multiplex PCR, and TCRdb kept only the in-frame ones, dropping some. The table includes around 110,000 clones, about 89% detected once. Sequencing was performed on peripheral blood, taken before pregnancy. Receptors originate from a female donor with multiple sclerosis, enrolled in a pregnancy study. Each CDR3 is given with its conserved first and last residue. D genes are given only for firm matches.

V	D	J	CDR3
TRBV18	NA	TRBJ2-3	CASSPETSGDTQYF
TRBV28	TRBD1	TRBJ1-2	CASSLSVRGHDGYTF
TRBV5-1	TRBD1	TRBJ1-3	CASSDRQGNSGNTIYF
TRBV28	TRBD1	TRBJ1-5	CASSSDRGRIFGPQHF
TRBV27	TRBD1	TRBJ2-7	CASSPGGWYEQYF
TRBV6-5	TRBD1	TRBJ1-6	CASSYSQGLGSPLHF
TRBV7-2	TRBD1	TRBJ2-3	CASSFPDRGKQYF
TRBV11-3	TRBD1	TRBJ2-7	CASSWGQGEDEQYF
TRBV9	TRBD2	TRBJ2-7	CASSVEGTTGGEQYF
TRBV19	NA	TRBJ2-6	CASSISRQSGANVLTF
TRBV18	TRBD1	TRBJ2-2	CASSPGQGGFTGELFF
TRBV11-3	NA	TRBJ2-3	CASSERRGLADTQYF
TRBV19	NA	TRBJ1-3	CASSIRHRQAISNTIYF
TRBV7-2	NA	TRBJ2-3	CASSLANTQYF
TRBV5-6	NA	TRBJ1-4	CASSLMGGGEKLFF
TRBV28	TRBD1	TRBJ1-5	CASSSGQNNQPQHF
TRBV4-1	TRBD1	TRBJ2-1	CASSQETGVNEQFF
TRBV29-1	NA	TRBJ1-1	CSVVVRGAEAFF
TRBV5-4	NA	TRBJ2-3	CASSLGARPDTQYF
TRBV7-3	NA	TRBJ2-5	CASSLSGQALETQYF
TRBV5-6	TRBD2	TRBJ2-3	CASSLSGGRTDTQYF
TRBV6-1	TRBD1	TRBJ2-1	CASSDGQGYSNEQFF
TRBV7-2	TRBD2	TRBJ2-5	CASSLLPTSGEKTQYF
TRBV5-1	TRBD2	TRBJ2-5	CASSLGGGRWGETQYF
TRBV27	NA	TRBJ1-1	CASSFAFFSSGDPRDTEAFF
TRBV2	NA	TRBJ2-7	CASSDRGSYEQYF
TRBV4-1	TRBD1	TRBJ1-4	CASSPSTGDSNEKLFF
TRBV6-1	TRBD1	TRBJ1-5	CASSADRDQPQHF
TRBV5-1	NA	TRBJ2-3	CASRLGQTNTDTQYF
TRBV7-9	NA	TRBJ1-6	CASSPSPGNSPLHF
TRBV7-3	TRBD1	TRBJ1-5	CASTTKTGGNNQPQHF
TRBV28	TRBD1	TRBJ1-3	CASSWDRDPKRGNTIYF
TRBV19	TRBD1	TRBJ2-1	CASRQGLHSYNEQFF
TRBV7-2	NA	TRBJ1-3	CASSLSGSGNTIYF
TRBV7-9	TRBD2	TRBJ2-3	CASSLSPGLAGTDTQYF
TRBV10-3	TRBD1	TRBJ2-5	CAISAGQQETQYF
TRBV2	NA	TRBJ2-3	CASTPRASADTQYF
TRBV11-1	TRBD1	TRBJ2-7	CASSLDRGGYEQYF